These 7 T cell receptor beta chains originate from one sample sequenced in a study of cytomegalovirus exposure and HLA in healthy donors. Only in-frame clones appear in the TCRdb table, and some are missing; sequencing was by immunoSEQ multiplex PCR. The profile shows about 50,000 clones, around nine tenths of them singletons. Material: PBMCs. The origin of the receptors is a man between 18 and 29 years old in good health and CMV-seronegative.

V and J are TRBV5-1 and TRBJ2-3, with a weak D call TRBD1 (6 bases). Trimming shortened V by 2 bases and J by 3 bases, and 16 bases separated the two germline ends. CDR3 size: 16 residues. Germline V lookup: CDR1 SGHRS, CDR2 YFSETQ. The CDR3 nucleotides are TGCGCCAGCAGCTTTACCGGACAGATAAGGACAGATACGCAGTATTTT. Protein sequence: CASSFTGQIRTDTQYF.

The count of this clone is one. This sequence joins TRBV4-1 and TRBJ2-1; TRBD2 matches 10 bases. Germline V gene lookup returns CDR1 MGHRA and CDR2 YSYEKL. Trimming took 3 bases from V and 7 from J; bases not matched to a gene: 21. The CDR3 extends over 20 amino acids. For the CDR3, the DNA is TGCGCCAGCAGCCACTCCCCGGGGGGTAGCGGGAGGATCGTAAGGAATGAGCAGTTCTTC. This encodes CASSHSPGGSGRIVRNEQFF.

The V gene is TRBV19, the J gene TRBJ2-1; 8 bases align to TRBD2. Germline lookup yields CDR1 LNHDA and CDR2 SQIVND (reference sequence). V was pared by 9 bases and J by 8 bases, with 9 bases of the junction left unmatched. The CDR3 length is 13 residues. CDR3 sequence: CARDGTRCYEQFF. The CDR3 DNA is TGTGCCAGGGACGGGACTAGATGTTATGAGCAGTTCTTC. Supplemented by reference TRBV19 and TRBJ2-1, the full variable domain reads DGGITQSPKYLFRKEGQNVTLSCEQNLNHDAMYWYRQDPGQGLRLIYYSQIVNDFQKGDIAEGYSVSREKKESFPLTVTSAQKNPTAFYLCARDGTRCYEQFFGPGTRLTVL.

The chain recombines TRBV5-1 with TRBJ1-1; no firm D call. V was trimmed by 3 bases and J by 2 bases, leaving 17 bases between them. Germline-derived CDR1 and CDR2 are SGHRS and YFSETQ. CDR3 length: 16 amino acids. Written as DNA, the CDR3 is TGCGCCAGCAGCTGGTTGGCATCACAGCTAAACACTGAAGCTTTCTTT. Translating it yields CASSWLASQLNTEAFF.

This chain links TRBV7-6 with TRBJ2-7; 9 bases line up with TRBD2. The CDR3 loop spans 14 amino acids. Germline V gene lookup returns CDR1 SGHVS and CDR2 FNYEAQ. With 4 bases clipped from V and 0 bases from J, the junction kept 1 base outside the gene matches. CDR3 in DNA: TGTGCCAGCAGCTCGACTAGCGGCTCCTACGAGCAGTACTTC. This gives the protein CASSSTSGSYEQYF.

The CDR3 DNA reads as TGTGCCAGCAGCGAACGGGACAGGGATGAAAAACTGTTTTTT. Its translation is CASSERDRDEKLFF. V is TRBV5-4 and J is TRBJ1-4; 9 bases agree with TRBD1. This CDR3 is 14 amino acids long. V trimming: 4 bases; J trimming: 6 bases; junction bases outside the gene matches: 4. Germline CDR1 reads SGHNT; CDR2 reads YYREEE (reference sequence).

In this sample, this clone turned up once. J is TRBJ2-3 and V is TRBV5-1, with D tentatively TRBD2 (6 bases). Deletions cut 1 base from V and 6 bases from J, with 15 bases between. Germline V gene data show CDR1 as SGHRS and CDR2 as YFSETQ. The CDR3 is made up of 15 amino acids. The DNA of the CDR3 is TGCGCCAGCAGCTTGCGCGGGGCCGGCGGGGATACGCAGTATTTT. Amino acids: CASSLRGAGGDTQYF.